The source of this T cell receptor (beta chain) is a study of post-analysis software for immune sequencing data. Turning to the study itself: In terms of disease course, relapsing-remitting, secondary progressive and progressive-relapsing multiple sclerosis were included.

The CDR3 spans 15 residues. V was trimmed by 4 bases and J by 4 bases, leaving 17 bases between them. Per the germline V gene, CDR1 is SGHDT and CDR2 is YYEEEE. This clonotype was seen more than once but under ten times. Unique molecular identifiers were present in the TCR beta cDNA libraries. From the PCR reads, TCRdb called clonotypes with MiXCR, one entry per CDR3 protein. The sample yields 150,000 to 200,000 distinct CDR3 sequences, under 40% seen once. The origin of this receptor is a girl aged 10 to 17 with multiple sclerosis. This chain connects TRBV5-6 to TRBJ1-2; D is unclear. The sample consisted of blood, taken after autologous hematopoietic stem cell transplantation. The CDR3 coding sequence is TGTGCCAGCAGCGTACCAGGTCGGGGTCCCTATGGCTACACCTTC. Encoded protein: CASSVPGRGPYGYTF.